A selection of T cell receptor beta chains follows, all from one sample in a study of T cell responses to AZD1222 COVID-19 vaccine. This table comes from immunoSEQ multiplex PCR, and its TCRdb copy is limited to in-frame clones, with some not included. The sample yields under 150,000 clones, about 88% seen once. Specimen: peripheral blood, collected on day 0 of MenACWY control vaccination. The receptors stem from an adult in good health. Both conserved end residues are part of each CDR3. The size of a clone is reported for some rows only, either as once, few or many, or as a class for expanded clones.

>-|TRBJ1-1|TRBV30
CAWSAGGQGFF
>once|TRBJ2-7|TRBV5-5
CASSWAGSEYEQYF
>once|TRBJ1-1|TRBV20-1
CSARRGTMAFF
>few|TRBJ1-6|TRBV4-1
CASSLRRTGDNSPLHF
>-|TRBJ1-1|TRBV19
CASSIHSEEAFF
>few|TRBJ2-7|TRBV6-5
CASRVRAGGLPEQYF
>-|TRBJ1-2|TRBV4-1
CASSHADRERNGYTF
>-|TRBJ2-1|TRBV9
CASSVGGEGGEQFF
>-|TRBJ2-3|TRBV7-3
CASSLVGKLTDTQYF
>-|TRBJ2-6|TRBV9
CASSGGQGDLSGANVLTF
>-|TRBJ1-2|TRBV19
CASNRGHYYGYTF
>-|TRBJ1-3|TRBV9
CASSVEDGNTIYF
>-|TRBJ2-7|TRBV24-1
CATSRGGDEQYF
>-|TRBJ1-1|TRBV29-1
CSVRQSNTEAFF
>-|TRBJ2-7|TRBV10-2
CASSEALAGSLKQYF
>-|TRBJ2-2|TRBV27
CASSRREGGLGTTGELFF
>-|TRBJ2-3|TRBV24-1
CATSPGPDRGTDTQYF
>few|TRBJ1-1|TRBV6-5
CASRGTSNTEAFF
>-|TRBJ2-7|TRBV5-4
CASSFGTASQDEQYF
>-|TRBJ2-7|TRBV7-3
CASSLSGGSYEQYF
>-|TRBJ2-7|TRBV20-1
CSASLTYEQYF
>-|TRBJ2-3|TRBV19
CATESRTGPFTDTQYF
>-|TRBJ1-2|TRBV21-1
CASSKVQRLNYGYTF
>-|TRBJ2-7|TRBV7-2
CASSLFGTATYEQYF
>-|TRBJ2-3|TRBV6-4
CASSDHHPDTQYF
>-|TRBJ1-5|TRBV28
CASSKGGRGQNQPQHF
>-|TRBJ1-6|TRBV28
CASSWDRDNSPLHF
>-|TRBJ1-1|TRBV11-2
CASSSTTRPNTEAFF
>-|TRBJ2-1|TRBV6-5
CASSYLRVDRLNEQFF
>-|TRBJ1-3|TRBV7-7
CASSLGRDGTIYF
>once|TRBJ1-6|TRBV28
CASSFDFAGSSYNSPLHF
>-|TRBJ2-1|TRBV24-1
CATSPPGGISYNEQFF
>-|TRBJ1-6|TRBV3-1/TRBV3-2
CASSQDYNNSPLHF
>once|TRBJ1-1|TRBV6-1
CASSELSGRDTEAFF
>-|TRBJ1-2|TRBV30
CAWSARREGNYGYTF
>-|TRBJ2-2|TRBV13
CASSLFSRMNTGELFF
>-|TRBJ2-7|TRBV19
CASSPGQGPYEQYF
>-|TRBJ2-1|TRBV12-5
CASGLVSGPYNEQFF
>few|TRBJ2-1|TRBV7-3
CASSPDISSYNEQFF
>-|TRBJ2-1|TRBV6-5
CASSYVGAIYNEQFF
>-|TRBJ2-7|TRBV6-5
CASSHSLSYEQYF